This TCR beta chain was documented in a study of blood T cells in healthy people across ages. Study at large: In model experiments, template switching was able to capture about one barcoded beta molecule for every two T cells that were present.

A word on this clonotype: Its antigen remains unknown.

The CDR3 is made up of 19 amino acids. The V gene lost 0 bases and the J gene lost 0 bases, with 18 bases spanning the gap. Looked up from germline, CDR1 is ENHRY and CDR2 is SYGVKD. For the second PCR, which ran for about 6 to 11 cycles, a sample-barcoded 5' primer and a J-beta primer mix were used. Unique molecular identifiers of 12 random nucleotides labeled each cDNA. TCRdb recomputed calls from the 5' RACE reads with MiXCR, one row per CDR3 protein. The sample holds 1.5 million to 2 million distinct CDR3 sequences, around 40% seen once. Study results and limitations: Investigators viewed diversity estimates from one million T cells as underestimates, the study reported.

J is TRBJ2-1 and V is TRBV10-3; unclear D gene. The receptor's source is a human donor in good health. The sample consisted of blood. CDR3 nucleotide sequence: TGTGCCATCAGTGAGTCTGGATCCCCACGCGGTAGCTCCTACAATGAGCAGTTCTTC. Translating gives CAISESGSPRGSSYNEQFF.